The sequence of this T cell receptor beta chain was determined in a study of T cell repertoires in cytomegalovirus infection (dated by TCRdb to the late 2010s). For the wider study: Because public TCR beta signatures pointed to carriage of CMV infection together with the matching HLA type, the HLA type of each donor mattered for the analysis. Findings and caveats that apply to the study as a whole: The ex vivo response was dominated by HLA-C-restricted CMV-specific TCR beta clonotypes, which also provided the single most frequent clonotype in two of eight donors. Carriers of CMV infection plus the relevant HLA type were discriminated by the cumulative frequency of public TCR beta family members in the study cohort and in an independent approximately 350-donor cohort.

Comments on this clonotype: Its antigen is not yet known. There are no base qualities to consult, and no much larger clone falls within one base.

The sequencing machine was an Illumina HiSeq 1500. TCRdb reanalyzed the raw reads on its own, using fastp at Q25 for trimming and MiXCR for clone calling, and kept in-frame beta chains. Each CDR3 protein appears once, grouped with its most common genes and DNA. The sample has about 210,000 distinct CDR3 sequences on record, around 6.2% of them singletons. Less than 7.5% of the sample lies in the top ten. Specimen: PBMCs. This TCR was recovered from a human donor in good health (CMV status not recorded). Some clones in this sample may be carry-over from other donors' samples.

CDR3 sequence: CASSFPRDRGQAGGTDTQYF. In nucleotides, the sequence is TGCGCCAGCAGCTTCCCAAGGGACAGAGGACAGGCCGGGGGCACAGATACGCAGTATTTT. The chain was built from TRBV5-1 and TRBJ2-3; TRBD1 aligns with 7 central bases. Counted from cysteine to phenylalanine, this CDR3 has 20 amino acids. Just CDR3 DNA is preserved here, 60 bases in frame from base 1. Germline trimming amounts to 2 bases on V and 1 base on J, with 19 as the count of junction bases outside the gene matches. Sequences SGHRS (CDR1) and YFSETQ (CDR2) are obtained from the germline V gene.